The rows below give T cell receptor beta chains drawn from one sample of a study of identical twins. From the 5' RACE reads, TCRdb called clonotypes with MiXCR, one entry per CDR3 protein. Counted here are 500,000 to 650,000 distinct CDR3 sequences, around 20% occurring once; the ten biggest clones make up 0.4% to 0.6%. These data also formed part of another study, on yellow fever vaccine responses in identical twins.

The sample comprised CD4+ T cells sorted from blood. These receptors all stem from a young woman in good health. CDR3s include the opening cysteine and the closing phenylalanine or tryptophan. A D gene is named only where the DNA matches it firmly. Rows give clone size only sometimes, using once, few, many, or a class for an expanded clone.

V gene	CDR3 length	clone size	D gene	J gene	CDR3 protein	CDR3 DNA
TRBV11-1	20	.	TRBD2	TRBJ2-6	CASSPRLAGGPLSGANVLTF	TGTGCCAGCAGCCCTAGACTAGCGGGAGGGCCTTTATCTGGGGCCAACGTCCTGACTTTC
TRBV7-9	15	few	TRBD1	TRBJ2-5	CASSAQGTGHETQYF	TGTGCCAGCAGCGCCCAAGGGACAGGGCACGAGACCCAGTACTTC
TRBV28	15	.	TRBD2	TRBJ2-1	CASRPGGDSYNEQFF	TGTGCCAGCAGACCGGGAGGGGACTCCTACAATGAGCAGTTCTTC
TRBV12-3/TRBV12-4	15	.	.	TRBJ1-5	CASSLRGTVNQPQHF	TGTGCCAGCAGTTTGCGGGGAACGGTCAATCAGCCCCAGCATTTT
TRBV19	17	.	TRBD1	TRBJ2-1	CASSIRARDSSYNEQFF	TGTGCCAGTAGTATCCGCGCACGGGACAGCTCCTACAATGAGCAGTTCTTC
TRBV12-3/TRBV12-4	16	.	.	TRBJ2-3	CASSALAIHSTDTQYF	TGTGCCAGCAGTGCCCTGGCGATACATAGCACAGATACGCAGTATTTT
TRBV2	12	.	.	TRBJ2-5	CASRAWQETQYF	TGTGCCAGCAGGGCCTGGCAAGAGACCCAGTACTTC
TRBV19	13	few	.	TRBJ1-2	CASSISGHYGYTF	TGTGCCAGTAGTATATCAGGGCACTATGGCTACACCTTC
TRBV5-1	15	few	TRBD2	TRBJ2-1	CASSLATSGRDEQFF	TGCGCCAGCAGCTTGGCGACTAGCGGGAGGGATGAGCAGTTCTTC
TRBV11-1	16	.	TRBD2	TRBJ2-3	CASSHGRQTSTDTQYF	TGTGCCAGCAGCCACGGGAGGCAGACTAGCACAGATACGCAGTATTTT
TRBV11-3	14	.	TRBD1	TRBJ1-1	CASSKGTGGTEAFF	TGTGCCAGCAGCAAGGGGACAGGGGGGACTGAAGCTTTCTTT
TRBV20-1	17	.	TRBD2	TRBJ2-7	CSARRRTSGSLVDEQYF	TGCAGTGCCAGAAGGCGGACTAGCGGGAGTTTGGTCGACGAGCAGTACTTC
TRBV7-9	14	few	.	TRBJ2-3	CASSLGQDTDTQYF	TGTGCCAGCAGCTTAGGACAGGACACAGATACGCAGTATTTT
TRBV7-9	13	few	TRBD1	TRBJ1-6	CASSGTGNSPLHF	TGTGCCAGCAGTGGGACAGGAAATTCACCCCTCCACTTT
TRBV5-6	15	.	.	TRBJ2-2	CASSLWTANTGELFF	TGTGCCAGCAGCTTATGGACGGCGAACACCGGGGAGCTGTTTTTT
TRBV25-1	16	few	.	TRBJ2-2	CASSKTRDFNTGELFF	TGTGCCAGCAGTAAGACCCGGGATTTCAACACCGGGGAGCTGTTTTTT
TRBV11-2	15	.	.	TRBJ2-2	CASSRDRSNTGELFF	TGTGCCAGCAGCCGGGACCGATCGAACACCGGGGAGCTGTTTTTT
TRBV10-3	13	.	.	TRBJ2-5	CAIMAGQGETQYF	TGTGCCATCATGGCGGGGCAGGGAGAGACCCAGTACTTC
TRBV24-1	17	.	TRBD2	TRBJ2-1	CATSGSGGTGSYNEQFF	TGTGCCACCAGTGGTTCGGGGGGAACTGGCTCCTACAATGAGCAGTTCTTC
TRBV10-2	15	few	TRBD2	TRBJ2-1	CATTLQLAGVGEQFF	TGCGCCACGACACTGCAACTAGCGGGGGTGGGGGAGCAGTTCTTC
TRBV4-1	15	few	TRBD2	TRBJ2-3	CASSQRLAGADTQYF	TGCGCCAGCAGCCAACGCCTAGCGGGGGCCGATACGCAGTATTTT
TRBV7-8	15	few	.	TRBJ2-1	CASSIPGRLSNEQFF	TGTGCCAGCAGCATTCCGGGACGCCTTTCCAATGAGCAGTTCTTC
TRBV3-1	18	.	.	TRBJ2-1	CASSQTNLGISSYNEQFF	TGTGCCAGCAGCCAAACCAATTTGGGGATTAGCTCCTACAATGAGCAGTTCTTC
TRBV10-3	14	.	.	TRBJ2-7	CAISDRLVSYEQYF	TGTGCCATCAGTGACCGACTAGTAAGCTACGAGCAGTACTTC
TRBV24-1	15	.	.	TRBJ2-1	CATSDMARDFNEQFF	TGTGCCACCAGTGATATGGCCAGAGATTTTAATGAGCAGTTCTTC
TRBV5-1	14	few	TRBD1	TRBJ2-3	CASSLTGQGDTQYF	TGCGCCAGCAGCTTGACCGGACAGGGAGATACGCAGTATTTT
TRBV18	16	.	TRBD2	TRBJ2-2	CASSPPSGRITGELFF	TGTGCCAGCTCACCACCAAGCGGGAGGATCACCGGGGAGCTGTTTTTT